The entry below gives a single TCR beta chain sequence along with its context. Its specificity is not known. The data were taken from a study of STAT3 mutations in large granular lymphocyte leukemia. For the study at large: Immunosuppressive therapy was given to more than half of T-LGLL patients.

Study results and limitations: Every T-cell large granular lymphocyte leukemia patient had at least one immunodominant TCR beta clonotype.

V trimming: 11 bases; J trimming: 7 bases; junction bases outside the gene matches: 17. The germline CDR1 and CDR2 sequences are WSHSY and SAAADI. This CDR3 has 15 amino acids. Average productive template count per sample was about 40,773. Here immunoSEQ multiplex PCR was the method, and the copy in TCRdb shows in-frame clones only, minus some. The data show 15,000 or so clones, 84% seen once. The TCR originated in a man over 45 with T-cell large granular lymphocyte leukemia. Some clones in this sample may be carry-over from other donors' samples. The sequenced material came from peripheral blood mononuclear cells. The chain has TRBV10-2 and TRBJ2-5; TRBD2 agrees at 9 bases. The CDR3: CASTGGRGSEVTQYF. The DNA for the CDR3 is TGCGCCTCAACGGGCGGGAGGGGTTCCGAAGTGACCCAGTACTTC.